This T cell receptor beta chain was observed in a study of cytomegalovirus exposure and HLA in healthy donors. Background on the study: Samples from HLA-typed donors yielded about 85 million unique TCRs in an early data release.

Germline V gene lookup returns CDR1 SGHTA and CDR2 FQGTGA. The CDR3 runs to 16 residues. The junction had 10 bases not matched to a gene; V was cut back by 2 bases and J by 4 bases. 60 Vbeta and 13 Jbeta primers were used in PCR. Assay used: immunoSEQ multiplex PCR; TCRdb lists only in-frame clones, some missing. The sample includes about 84,000 clones, around 80% seen only once; the top ten take roughly 2.6%. The chain uses TRBV7-3 and TRBJ2-7, with 8 bases lining up with TRBD2. The sequenced material came from PBMCs. This TCR derives from a male donor in good health and CMV-seropositive. DNA for the CDR3: TGTGCCAGCAGCTTACGTGGTATAGCGGGAAGTTACGAGCAGTACTTC. This gives the protein CASSLRGIAGSYEQYF. The full variable domain, rest sourced from reference TRBV7-3 and TRBJ2-7, is GAGVSQTPSNKVTEKGKYVELRCDPISGHTALYWYRQSLGQGPEFLIYFQGTGAADDSGLPNDRFFAVRPEGSVSTLKIQRTERGDSAVYLCASSLRGIAGSYEQYFGPGTRLTVT.